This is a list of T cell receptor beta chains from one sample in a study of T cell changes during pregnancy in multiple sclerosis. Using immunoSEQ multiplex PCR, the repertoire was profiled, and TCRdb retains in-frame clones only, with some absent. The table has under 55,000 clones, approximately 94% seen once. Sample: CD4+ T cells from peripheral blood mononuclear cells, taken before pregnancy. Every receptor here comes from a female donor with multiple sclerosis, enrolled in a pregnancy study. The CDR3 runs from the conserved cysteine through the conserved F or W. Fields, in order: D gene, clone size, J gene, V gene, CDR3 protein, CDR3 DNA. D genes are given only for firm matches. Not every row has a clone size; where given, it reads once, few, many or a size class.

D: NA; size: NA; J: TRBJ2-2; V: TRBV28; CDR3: CASSLQGGTGELFF; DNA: TGTGCCAGCAGTTTACAGGGGGGCACCGGGGAGCTGTTTTTT
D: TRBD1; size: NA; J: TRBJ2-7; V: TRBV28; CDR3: CASSSRTGREQYF; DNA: TGTGCCAGCAGTTCCCGGACAGGTCGCGAGCAGTACTTC
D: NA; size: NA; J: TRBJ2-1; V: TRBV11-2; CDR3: CASSLTLSSYNEQFF; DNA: TGTGCCAGCAGCTTAACTTTAAGCTCCTACAATGAGCAGTTCTTC
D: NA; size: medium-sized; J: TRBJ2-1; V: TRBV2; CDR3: CASSDVGTIEQFF; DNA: TGTGCCAGCAGTGATGTCGGGACAATTGAGCAGTTCTTC
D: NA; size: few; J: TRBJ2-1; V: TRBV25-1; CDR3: CASSDSGAGWGEQFF; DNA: TGTGCCAGCAGTGATTCTGGGGCCGGGTGGGGTGAGCAGTTCTTC
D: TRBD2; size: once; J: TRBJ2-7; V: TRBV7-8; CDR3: CASSPSGIPYEQYF; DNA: TGTGCCAGCAGCCCTAGCGGGATACCCTACGAGCAGTACTTC
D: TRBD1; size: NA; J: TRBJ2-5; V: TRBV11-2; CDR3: CASSLSGGRETQYF; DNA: TGTGCCAGCAGCTTATCAGGGGGTCGAGAGACCCAGTACTTC
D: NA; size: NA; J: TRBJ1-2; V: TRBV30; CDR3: CAWMSFRAEGYTF; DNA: TGTGCCTGGATGTCTTTCAGGGCCGAAGGCTACACCTTC
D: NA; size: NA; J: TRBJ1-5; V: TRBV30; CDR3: CAWSYRDQPQHF; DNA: TGTGCCTGGAGTTACAGGGATCAGCCCCAGCATTTT
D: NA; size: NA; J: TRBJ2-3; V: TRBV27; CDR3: CASSLGVAGTDTQYF; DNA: TGTGCCAGCAGTTTGGGTGTAGCAGGCACAGATACGCAGTATTTT